The next 22 T cell receptor beta chains were all read from a single sample in a study of metastatic and nonmetastatic thyroid tumors. TCRdb recomputed clones from the PCR reads via MiXCR. The sample yields about 8,400 clones, over 25% seen once. Thyroid surgery had not been preceded by any treatment in any patient. The sample consisted of tumor tissue. The receptor source for this set is a female donor with papillary thyroid cancer or a benign thyroid nodule (not recorded which). Some clones in this sample may be carry-over from other donors' samples.

There are a few counts of this clone. This sequence joins TRBV27 and TRBJ2-7, with TRBD2 matching over 9 bases. The V and J ends lost 4 bases and 12 bases, in that order; junction bases with no gene match: 16. CDR1 and CDR2 (germline): MNHEY, SMNVEV (reference sequence). The CDR3 length is 15 residues. The CDR3: CASSSLAGRPPSWYF. DNA of the CDR3: TGTGCCAGCAGTTCCCTAGCGGGGAGGCCCCCCTCGTGGTACTTC.

In this sample, this clone turned up a few times. J is TRBJ2-1 and V is TRBV28, with 8 bases matching TRBD1. From germline, CDR1 is MDHEN and CDR2 SYDVKM. Trimming took 6 bases from V and 7 from J; bases not matched to a gene: 11. This CDR3 comprises 15 residues. CDR3 DNA sequence: TGTGCCAGCAGGACCGGGACAGGTGTGTTTAATGAGCAGTTCTTC. Translation gives CASRTGTGVFNEQFF.

The CDR3 nucleotides read TGTGCCAGCTCACCGTTAGTACAGCGGAACACCGGGGAGCTGTTTTTT. Protein: CASSPLVQRNTGELFF. The chain has TRBV18 and TRBJ2-2; D unclear. Per the germline V gene, CDR1 is KGHSH and CDR2 is LQKENI. The V end lost 3 bases, the J end lost 1 base, and 12 bases lay between the germline ends. The CDR3 covers 16 residues.

Written as DNA, the CDR3 is TGTGCCAGCAGCTTGGGGGGGGCAGCTTCACCCCTCCACTTT. This gives the protein CASSLGGAASPLHF. The rearrangement uses TRBV7-2 and TRBJ1-6; D might be TRBD1 (6 bases). V lost 3 bases and J 9 bases, leaving 12 bases between the germline ends. The CDR3 extends over 14 amino acids. Per the germline V gene, CDR1 is SGHTA and CDR2 is FQGNSA.

The V and J genes are TRBV18 and TRBJ2-1, with 8 bases fitting TRBD2. The CDR3 contains 18 residues. V was pared by 5 bases and J by 2 bases, with 14 bases of the junction left unmatched. Germline lookup yields CDR1 KGHSH and CDR2 LQKENI. CDR3 bases: TGTGCCAGCTCATCGTCAATACGGACTAGCAGGGCCTACAATGAGCAGTTCTTC. Residues: CASSSSIRTSRAYNEQFF.

This clone was seen ten or more times. This chain links TRBV27 with TRBJ2-7; 7 bases map to TRBD2. The CDR3 consists of 13 residues. J was trimmed by 9 bases and V by 3 bases; bases with no gene match: 8. Per the germline V gene, CDR1 is MNHEY and CDR2 is SMNVEV (reference sequence). CDR3: CASSLGGGNGQYF. For the CDR3, the DNA is TGTGCCAGCAGTTTGGGGGGGGGGAATGGGCAGTACTTC.

This chain uses TRBV14 with TRBJ2-1; the match to TRBD1 covers 8 bases. CDR1 and CDR2 (germline): SGHDN, FVKESK. V lost 2 bases and J lost 6; bases outside the gene matches: 6. This CDR3 is built from 15 residues. This CDR3 reads CASSQRQGFVNEQFF. CDR3 nucleotide sequence: TGTGCCAGCAGCCAAAGACAGGGGTTCGTCAATGAGCAGTTCTTC.

This clone was counted between two and nine times. The chain combines TRBV6-1 with TRBJ1-2; D might be TRBD1 (5 bases). The CDR3 extends over 12 amino acids. Trimming took off 6 bases at V and 4 bases at J, with 9 bases between the two ends. Germline V gene data show CDR1 as MNHNS and CDR2 as SASEGT. CDR3 residues: CASSPGRYGYTF. The DNA for the CDR3 is TGTGCCAGCAGCCCGGGACGCTATGGCTACACCTTC.

This clone was seen ten or more times. V usage is TRBV9 and J usage is TRBJ1-4; no definite D call. This CDR3 region has 15 residues. The germline CDR1 and CDR2 sequences are SGDLS and YYNGEE. V was trimmed by 0 bases and J by 4 bases, leaving 10 bases between them. This CDR3 reads CASSVDLGRNEKLFF. The CDR3 nucleotides read TGTGCCAGCAGCGTAGATTTAGGCCGTAATGAAAAACTGTTTTTT.

This clone was observed a few times. As DNA, the CDR3 is TGTGCCAGCAATAAGCGTATGGACGAGCAGTACTTC. This sequence encodes CASNKRMDEQYF. This chain uses TRBV6-1 with TRBJ2-7; D is undetermined. CDR3 size: 12 residues. V was trimmed by 7 bases and J by 5 bases, leaving 12 bases between them. The V gene's germline CDR1 is MNHNS and CDR2 SASEGT.

This clone was recorded a few times. The chain combines TRBV19 with TRBJ2-5; 7 nucleotides agree with TRBD2. From germline, CDR1 is LNHDA and CDR2 SQIVND (reference sequence). There are 13 residues in the CDR3. J gave up 4 bases and V 9 bases, and 8 bases lay outside the gene matches. The chain's CDR3 is CASGPGLTETQYF. In DNA form, the CDR3 reads TGTGCCAGCGGACCGGGACTAACAGAGACCCAGTACTTC.

In its sample, this clone ranks as medium-sized (0.01 to 0.1%). The chain has TRBV5-1 and TRBJ2-1; no clear D. In germline, CDR1 is SGHRS, CDR2 YFSETQ. The CDR3 has 15 amino acids. The V gene lost 1 base and the J gene lost 1 base, with 9 bases spanning the gap. CDR3 nucleotide sequence: TGCGCCAGCAGCTTGTGGTCTCAGTCCTACAATGAGCAGTTCTTC. Translation gives CASSLWSQSYNEQFF.

This clone was seen more than once but under ten times. The chain employs TRBV12-3 or TRBV12-4 and TRBJ1-3; 7 bases are a match to TRBD1. Trimming at V came to 3 bases and at J to 1 base, leaving 6 bases not matched to a gene. The CDR3 has 16 residues. CDR3 in amino acids: CASSFDRALSGNTIYF. In DNA, the CDR3 is TGTGCCAGCAGTTTCGACAGGGCGTTATCTGGAAACACCATATATTTT.

The chain has TRBV7-2 and TRBJ2-7; TRBD1 aligns across 8 bases. The CDR3 is 14 residues long. The V gene's germline CDR1 is SGHTA and CDR2 FQGNSA. After removal of 4 bases from V and 2 bases from J, the junction contained 4 bases not matched to a gene. The CDR3 here is CASSSGTGTYEQYF. CDR3 nucleotide sequence: TGTGCCAGCAGCTCGGGGACAGGAACCTACGAGCAGTACTTC.

There are a few counts of this clone. CDR3 coding DNA: TGCGCCAGCAGCACCTTCCGGGACATTAGCTCCTACAATGAGCAGTTCTTC. It codes for CASSTFRDISSYNEQFF. The chain recombines TRBV5-1 with TRBJ2-1; a possible D gene is TRBD1 (6 bases). The V gene lost 4 bases and the J gene lost 0 bases, with 17 bases spanning the gap. The germline CDR1 and CDR2 sequences are SGHRS and YFSETQ. The CDR3 has 17 amino acids.

The chain links TRBV11-2 to TRBJ2-2; tentative D call: TRBD2 (6 bases). Germline V CDR1 and CDR2: SGHAT, FQNNGV. Deletions cut 5 bases from V and 5 bases from J, with 21 bases between. This CDR3 has 17 residues. CDR3 coding DNA: TGTGCCAGCAGCCAGGGCGCGGGACTTGGTGTAACCGGGGAGCTGTTTTTT. Residues: CASSQGAGLGVTGELFF. Together with reference TRBV11-2 and TRBJ2-2, the CDR3 gives the full variable domain: EAGVAQSPRYKIIEKRQSVAFWCNPISGHATLYWYQQILGQGPKLLIQFQNNGVVDDSQLPKDRFSAERLKGVDSTLKIQPAKLEDSAVYLCASSQGAGLGVTGELFFGEGSRLTVL.

This clone is classed as medium-sized. The CDR3 bases are TGCGCCAGCAGTCGATCATGGGTTGACAATGAGCAGTTCTTC. It encodes CASSRSWVDNEQFF. This chain uses TRBV5-1 with TRBJ2-1; D call uncertain. Germline V gene lookup returns CDR1 SGHRS and CDR2 YFSETQ. Trimming left V 5 bases short and J 5 bases short, with 14 bases between. This CDR3 has 14 residues.

By frequency in the sample, this clone is medium-sized. The rearrangement joins TRBV6-1 to TRBJ2-1; D gene uncertain. V shed 4 bases and J shed 2 bases, with 9 bases lying between them. The CDR3 is 14 residues long. In germline, CDR1 is MNHNS, CDR2 SASEGT. The CDR3 reads CASSGLTAYNEQFF. CDR3 bases: TGTGCCAGCAGTGGCCTCACCGCCTACAATGAGCAGTTCTTC.

The chain joins TRBV2 to TRBJ2-6; the match to TRBD1 covers 11 bases. Germline trimming cut 4 bases from V and 4 bases from J; bases unmatched to any gene: 3. Germline loops: CDR1 SNHLY, CDR2 FYNNEI. This CDR3 is 16 amino acids long. CDR3 loop: CASSGTGGLGANVLTF. CDR3 nucleotide sequence: TGTGCCAGCAGTGGGACAGGGGGCCTGGGGGCCAACGTCCTGACTTTC. The entire variable domain, with the rest obtained from reference TRBV2 and TRBJ2-6, is as follows: EPEVTQTPSHQVTQMGQEVILRCVPISNHLYFYWYRQILGQKVEFLVSFYNNEISEKSEIFDDQFSVERPDGSNFTLKIRSTKLEDSAMYFCASSGTGGLGANVLTFGAGSRLTVL.

This clone showed up many times. This sample includes further DNA sequences coding for the same CDR3. The gene calls are TRBV7-2 and TRBJ1-6, with D maybe TRBD1 (6 bases). Trimming took off 3 bases at V and 10 bases at J, with 10 bases between the two ends. CDR1 SGHTA and CDR2 FQGNSA come from the germline V gene. This CDR3 is built from 13 residues. The CDR3 region has the DNA TGTGCCAGCAGCTTGACAGGAGAATCACCCCTCCACTTT. It yields the protein CASSLTGESPLHF.

The chain employs TRBV28 and TRBJ1-1; D gene uncertain. Per the germline V gene, CDR1 is MDHEN and CDR2 is SYDVKM. The V end was cut by 5 bases, the J end by 0 bases, with 10 bases between. This CDR3 has 14 residues. The CDR3, as DNA: TGTGCCAGCAGTCCCGAAAACATGAACACTGAAGCTTTCTTT. This gives the protein CASSPENMNTEAFF.

The CDR3 DNA follows: TGCAGTGCAGACCCGGGACCTCAGAGGTCGCAGTATTTT. As protein: CSADPGPQRSQYF. The chain is built from TRBV20-1 and TRBJ2-3; D may correspond to TRBD1 or TRBD2 (5 bases each). Germline loops: CDR1 DFQATT, CDR2 SNEGSKA (reference sequence). V was cut by 6 bases and J by 10 bases, with 20 bases left in between. The CDR3 runs 13 residues.